This record looks at one T cell receptor beta chain sequence and its context. Reprocessing the 5' RACE reads, TCRdb reports a single entry for every CDR3 protein and omits DNA. Here the sample table reports fewer than 350,000 distinct CDR3 sequences. This record comes from a study of monozygotic twins with inflammatory bowel disease. Germline V gene data show CDR1 as LNHDA and CDR2 as SQIVND (reference sequence). The CDR3 contains 16 residues. The chain recombines TRBV19 with TRBJ2-1; without DNA, the TCRdb call of TRBD1 cannot be checked. Sequenced sample: blood. The sequence came from a human donor with ulcerative colitis or Crohn's disease, or a healthy co-twin of an affected twin (not recorded which). CDR3 sequence reads: CASKTTGAGSYNEQFF.